Listed below are T cell receptor beta chains from one sample, sequenced in a study of blood T cell repertoires in COVID-19. The assay was immunoSEQ multiplex PCR, and TCRdb's table has in-frame clones only and misses some. The table has roughly 150,000 clones, approximately 91% seen once. The sequencing sample was made of peripheral blood. The receptors shown here come from a man between 18 and 35 years old with COVID-19, enrolled during active disease. CDR3s include the opening cysteine and the closing phenylalanine or tryptophan. A D gene is named only where the DNA matches it firmly. Clone sizes are given selectively: once, few, many, or a class where the clone is expanded.

clone_size: .; v_call: TRBV11-2; d_call: TRBD2; j_call: TRBJ2-1; cdr3_nt: TGTGCCAGTATCCCAGCGGGAGCCTACAATGAGCAGTTCTTC; cdr3_aa: CASIPAGAYNEQFF
clone_size: .; v_call: TRBV24-1; d_call: TRBD1; j_call: TRBJ2-5; cdr3_nt: TGTGCCACCAGTGACCCGACAGGGAAAGAAGAGACCCAGTACTTC; cdr3_aa: CATSDPTGKEETQYF
clone_size: once; v_call: TRBV19; d_call: TRBD2; j_call: TRBJ2-1; cdr3_nt: TGTGCCAGTAGTATAGTAGCGGGAGGGCCGTCCAATGAGCAGTTCTTC; cdr3_aa: CASSIVAGGPSNEQFF
clone_size: .; v_call: TRBV27; d_call: TRBD1; j_call: TRBJ2-2; cdr3_nt: TGTGCCAGCAGTCCCACAGGGGTGTGGATCGGGGAGCTGTTTTTT; cdr3_aa: CASSPTGVWIGELFF
clone_size: .; v_call: TRBV9; d_call: .; j_call: TRBJ1-1; cdr3_nt: TGTGCCAGCAGCGAGGGGCAGCTTAACACTGAAGCTTTCTTT; cdr3_aa: CASSEGQLNTEAFF
clone_size: .; v_call: TRBV2; d_call: .; j_call: TRBJ2-1; cdr3_nt: TGTGCCAGCAGTGCAGGACTTTTCTCCTACAATGAGCAGTTCTTC; cdr3_aa: CASSAGLFSYNEQFF
clone_size: .; v_call: TRBV30; d_call: .; j_call: TRBJ1-2; cdr3_nt: TGTGCCTGGAGTGTAATGGGGGCTAGTGGCTACACCTTC; cdr3_aa: CAWSVMGASGYTF
clone_size: .; v_call: TRBV28; d_call: .; j_call: TRBJ1-1; cdr3_nt: TGTGCCAGCAGTTTACTACGAACAGGGAGCACTGAAGCTTTCTTT; cdr3_aa: CASSLLRTGSTEAFF
clone_size: .; v_call: TRBV18; d_call: TRBD1; j_call: TRBJ1-3; cdr3_nt: TGTGCCAGCTCGCCGGGACAGGGACCATTTACTGGAAACACCATATATTTT; cdr3_aa: CASSPGQGPFTGNTIYF
clone_size: once; v_call: TRBV29-1; d_call: TRBD2; j_call: TRBJ2-2; cdr3_nt: TGCAGCGTGGGTCCGGGAGGGAACACCGGGGAGCTGTTTTTT; cdr3_aa: CSVGPGGNTGELFF
clone_size: once; v_call: TRBV12-3/TRBV12-4; d_call: .; j_call: TRBJ2-7; cdr3_nt: TGTGCCAGCACTCAGGGAAACTCCTACGAGCAGTACTTC; cdr3_aa: CASTQGNSYEQYF
clone_size: .; v_call: TRBV6-1; d_call: .; j_call: TRBJ1-3; cdr3_nt: TGTGCCAGCAGCCATACAGGTCCCTCTGGAAACACCATATATTTT; cdr3_aa: CASSHTGPSGNTIYF
clone_size: .; v_call: TRBV9; d_call: TRBD2; j_call: TRBJ2-7; cdr3_nt: TGTGCCAGCAGCCCCGCGGGAGGGCGAGGGACCTACGAGCAGTACTTC; cdr3_aa: CASSPAGGRGTYEQYF
clone_size: .; v_call: TRBV7-8; d_call: TRBD1; j_call: TRBJ2-7; cdr3_nt: TGTGCCAGCAGCCGGACAGGGAGCTCCTACGAGCAGTACTTC; cdr3_aa: CASSRTGSSYEQYF
clone_size: .; v_call: TRBV15; d_call: .; j_call: TRBJ2-5; cdr3_nt: TGTGCCACCAGCGGCCAGACAGAGGAAGTGAGGGAGACCCAGTACTTC; cdr3_aa: CATSGQTEEVRETQYF
clone_size: .; v_call: TRBV9; d_call: .; j_call: TRBJ2-3; cdr3_nt: TGTGCCAGCACTAGGGGGGGAGCAGATACGCAGTATTTT; cdr3_aa: CASTRGGADTQYF
clone_size: .; v_call: TRBV30; d_call: .; j_call: TRBJ2-2; cdr3_nt: TGTGCCTGGAGTGTACGGGCCGGGGAGCTGTTTTTT; cdr3_aa: CAWSVRAGELFF
clone_size: once; v_call: TRBV10-1; d_call: TRBD2; j_call: TRBJ2-1; cdr3_nt: TGCGCCAGCAGTGAGGTTGTTAGCGGGGAGCAGTTCTTC; cdr3_aa: CASSEVVSGEQFF
clone_size: .; v_call: TRBV3-1/TRBV3-2; d_call: .; j_call: TRBJ2-7; cdr3_nt: TGTGCCAGCAGGCGGCACGGGTACGAGGAGCAGTACTTC; cdr3_aa: CASRRHGYEEQYF
clone_size: .; v_call: TRBV6-2/TRBV6-3; d_call: TRBD1; j_call: TRBJ1-1; cdr3_nt: TGTGCCAGCAGTCGGCCGCGGACAGGTTCCCCAAACACTGAAGCTTTCTTT; cdr3_aa: CASSRPRTGSPNTEAFF
clone_size: .; v_call: TRBV11-3; d_call: .; j_call: TRBJ2-4; cdr3_nt: TGTGCCAGCAGCTTAGGGGGTAGCGGCAAAAACATTCAGTACTTC; cdr3_aa: CASSLGGSGKNIQYF
clone_size: .; v_call: TRBV28; d_call: TRBD2; j_call: TRBJ2-7; cdr3_nt: TGTGCCAGCAGTCTTGGTAGCGGGATCAAAAAGACAGCCTACGAGCAGTACTTC; cdr3_aa: CASSLGSGIKKTAYEQYF
clone_size: .; v_call: TRBV6-2/TRBV6-3; d_call: TRBD2; j_call: TRBJ2-1; cdr3_nt: TGTGCCAGCAGTTACCAGACTAGCGGGAGGGGCAATGAGCAGTTCTTC; cdr3_aa: CASSYQTSGRGNEQFF
clone_size: .; v_call: TRBV6-5; d_call: .; j_call: TRBJ2-7; cdr3_nt: TGTGCCAGCACCCGGGGGCTAGCGGCGAACTACGAGCAGTACTTC; cdr3_aa: CASTRGLAANYEQYF
clone_size: .; v_call: TRBV6-5; d_call: .; j_call: TRBJ1-6; cdr3_nt: TGTGCCAGCAGCCGGTCGGGGAATTCACCCCTCCACTTT; cdr3_aa: CASSRSGNSPLHF
clone_size: .; v_call: TRBV6-2/TRBV6-3; d_call: .; j_call: TRBJ1-1; cdr3_nt: TGTGCCAGCAGTTACGAGTGGGGGGGCGCCTGGAACACTGAAGCTTTCTTT; cdr3_aa: CASSYEWGGAWNTEAFF
clone_size: .; v_call: TRBV4-1; d_call: TRBD2; j_call: TRBJ2-1; cdr3_nt: TGCGCCAGCAGCCAAAGGACTAGCGACCGAGATGAGCAGTTCTTC; cdr3_aa: CASSQRTSDRDEQFF
clone_size: once; v_call: TRBV13; d_call: .; j_call: TRBJ2-1; cdr3_nt: TGTGCCAGCAGGCTTGAGGGACACTGGAAGGAGGAGCAGTTCTTC; cdr3_aa: CASRLEGHWKEEQFF
clone_size: once; v_call: TRBV7-3; d_call: TRBD2; j_call: TRBJ2-1; cdr3_nt: TGTGCCAGCAGCTTAACGGGAGGGATCTCCTACAATGAGCAGTTCTTC; cdr3_aa: CASSLTGGISYNEQFF
clone_size: .; v_call: TRBV27; d_call: .; j_call: TRBJ2-7; cdr3_nt: TGTGCCAGCAGTTCCCATACTAGAGGCGAGCAGTACTTC; cdr3_aa: CASSSHTRGEQYF
clone_size: .; v_call: TRBV14; d_call: .; j_call: TRBJ1-2; cdr3_nt: TGTGCCAGCAGCCCCTCAGGGTTTGGCTACACCTTC; cdr3_aa: CASSPSGFGYTF
clone_size: once; v_call: TRBV10-3; d_call: TRBD2; j_call: TRBJ2-2; cdr3_nt: TGTGCCATCAGTGATAATTCGGGGAGGGTAGCGGGGACGAACACCGGGGAGCTGTTTTTT; cdr3_aa: CAISDNSGRVAGTNTGELFF
clone_size: .; v_call: TRBV7-3; d_call: TRBD1; j_call: TRBJ2-4; cdr3_nt: TGTGCCAGCAGCTTAATTTCTGGACAGGCCCTTACCAAAAACATTCAGTACTTC; cdr3_aa: CASSLISGQALTKNIQYF
clone_size: .; v_call: TRBV9; d_call: TRBD1; j_call: TRBJ1-4; cdr3_nt: TGTGCCAGCAGCGTAGGGACAGGGAGTGAAAAACTGTTTTTT; cdr3_aa: CASSVGTGSEKLFF
clone_size: .; v_call: TRBV29-1; d_call: .; j_call: TRBJ1-1; cdr3_nt: TGCAGCGCTAGGGGGACACTTCCTAACACTGAAGCTTTCTTT; cdr3_aa: CSARGTLPNTEAFF
clone_size: .; v_call: TRBV7-8; d_call: TRBD1; j_call: TRBJ1-5; cdr3_nt: TGTGCCAGCAGCTTAGCTGTTTACAGGGGGAATCAGCCCCAGCATTTT; cdr3_aa: CASSLAVYRGNQPQHF
clone_size: few; v_call: TRBV30; d_call: TRBD1; j_call: TRBJ2-7; cdr3_nt: TGTGCCTGGAGTACATACCGGGACAGTCCCTACGAGCAGTACTTC; cdr3_aa: CAWSTYRDSPYEQYF
clone_size: .; v_call: TRBV2; d_call: TRBD1; j_call: TRBJ2-7; cdr3_nt: TGTGCCAGCAGGACAGGGTTGAGTGAGCAGTACTTC; cdr3_aa: CASRTGLSEQYF
clone_size: once; v_call: TRBV6-5; d_call: TRBD2; j_call: TRBJ2-1; cdr3_nt: TGTGCCAGCATTCTAGCGGGAGAGCAGTTCTTC; cdr3_aa: CASILAGEQFF
clone_size: .; v_call: TRBV21-1; d_call: .; j_call: TRBJ1-5; cdr3_nt: TGTGCCAGCAGCAAAGCAAAAGGGGACAGGGATTATCAGCCCCAGCATTTT; cdr3_aa: CASSKAKGDRDYQPQHF
clone_size: .; v_call: TRBV27; d_call: TRBD1; j_call: TRBJ1-1; cdr3_nt: TGTGCCAGCAGCACAGGGGGCGGGACTGAAGCTTTCTTT; cdr3_aa: CASSTGGGTEAFF
clone_size: once; v_call: TRBV4-1; d_call: .; j_call: TRBJ1-1; cdr3_nt: TGCGCCAGCAGCCGCGGGGGAGCGTGGACTGAAGCTTTCTTT; cdr3_aa: CASSRGGAWTEAFF
clone_size: once; v_call: TRBV7-2; d_call: .; j_call: TRBJ2-7; cdr3_nt: TGTGCCAGCAGCTCCATCAGGGTTGGCAACGAGCAGTACTTC; cdr3_aa: CASSSIRVGNEQYF
clone_size: .; v_call: TRBV4-1; d_call: TRBD2; j_call: TRBJ2-1; cdr3_nt: TGCGCCAGCAGCCAAGAGGCCGCTAGCGGGAGTCTGAATGAGCAGTTCTTC; cdr3_aa: CASSQEAASGSLNEQFF
clone_size: .; v_call: TRBV28; d_call: .; j_call: TRBJ2-1; cdr3_nt: TGTGCCAGCCAGAACTACAAGCGATCCTACAATGAGCAGTTCTTC; cdr3_aa: CASQNYKRSYNEQFF
clone_size: .; v_call: TRBV2; d_call: TRBD1; j_call: TRBJ2-2; cdr3_nt: TGTGCCAGCTGGGCCCCCAGAGGAGGACAGGACGGGGAGCTGTTTTTT; cdr3_aa: CASWAPRGGQDGELFF
clone_size: once; v_call: TRBV4-3; d_call: .; j_call: TRBJ2-6; cdr3_nt: TGCGCCAGCAGCCAAGAGTACGGCTCTGGGGCCAACGTCCTGACTTTC; cdr3_aa: CASSQEYGSGANVLTF
clone_size: .; v_call: TRBV10-3; d_call: .; j_call: TRBJ1-1; cdr3_nt: TGTGCCATCAGTGATCCCGCCGGTTCGGACACTGAAGCTTTCTTT; cdr3_aa: CAISDPAGSDTEAFF
clone_size: .; v_call: TRBV19; d_call: TRBD2; j_call: TRBJ2-1; cdr3_nt: TGTGCCAGTACTAGCGGGGGGCTTTCGGGCAATGAGCAGTTCTTC; cdr3_aa: CASTSGGLSGNEQFF
clone_size: .; v_call: TRBV7-7; d_call: TRBD2; j_call: TRBJ2-1; cdr3_nt: TGTGCTAGCAGCCGGGGGGTTCCCAATGAGCAGTTCTTC; cdr3_aa: CASSRGVPNEQFF
clone_size: once; v_call: TRBV11-2; d_call: TRBD1; j_call: TRBJ2-2; cdr3_nt: TGTGCCAGCAGCTTAAGACAGGGGGCGATCGGGGAGCTGTTTTTT; cdr3_aa: CASSLRQGAIGELFF
clone_size: .; v_call: TRBV5-1; d_call: TRBD1; j_call: TRBJ2-1; cdr3_nt: TGCGCCAGCAGCTTGGCCACAGGGGGGTACGGTGGTGAGCAGTTCTTC; cdr3_aa: CASSLATGGYGGEQFF
clone_size: .; v_call: TRBV7-8; d_call: .; j_call: TRBJ2-7; cdr3_nt: TGTGCCAGCAGCTTAGAGCCATTCTACGAGCAGTACTTC; cdr3_aa: CASSLEPFYEQYF
clone_size: .; v_call: TRBV28; d_call: TRBD2; j_call: TRBJ2-7; cdr3_nt: TGTGCCAGCAGTCATGGGACTAGCGGGAGGGATGAGCAGTACTTC; cdr3_aa: CASSHGTSGRDEQYF
clone_size: .; v_call: TRBV11-3; d_call: TRBD2; j_call: TRBJ2-7; cdr3_nt: TGTGCCAGCAGCTTAGCTAGCGGGAGGGCCTACGAGCAGTACTTC; cdr3_aa: CASSLASGRAYEQYF